A single sample gave rise to the 26 T cell receptor beta chains below, sequenced in a study of T cell responses to AZD1222 COVID-19 vaccine. The protocol was immunoSEQ multiplex PCR, while the TCRdb copy is restricted to in-frame clones and leaves out a portion. The sample includes 85,000 to 130,000 clones, around 91% of them seen just once. Sequenced here: peripheral blood, sampled on day 0 of AZD1222 vaccination. The receptor source for this set is an adult in good health.

This clone was observed a single time. The CDR3 loop is CASIGTAAYSYNSPLHF. CDR3 nucleotide sequence: TGTGCCAGTATCGGGACAGCGGCATACTCCTATAATTCACCCCTCCACTTT. V gene TRBV19 combines with J gene TRBJ1-6, with TRBD1 matching over 7 bases. Germline V gene data show CDR1 as LNHDA and CDR2 as SQIVND (reference sequence). V shed 7 bases, J shed 0 bases, and the junction held 9 bases outside the gene matches. The length of the CDR3 is 17 residues.

This sequence joins TRBV10-2 and TRBJ2-1; a possible D gene is TRBD2 (6 bases). This CDR3 region has 15 residues. Trimming took 6 bases from V and 1 from J, leaving 13 bases between them. CDR1 and CDR2 (germline): WSHSY, SAAADI. CDR3 nucleotides: TGCGCCAGCAGGCTGACTAGTGATTCCTACAATGAGCAGTTCTTC. Residues: CASRLTSDSYNEQFF.

This chain connects TRBV1 to TRBJ2-2; the D segment call TRBD2 is taken from the table without a DNA check. TRBV1 is given as a pseudogene. This CDR3 is 17 amino acids long. In DNA, the CDR3 is TGCACCAGCAGCCCCTCTAGCGGGGGGGCGAACACCGGGGAGCTGTTTTTT. Encoded protein: CTSSPSSGGANTGELFF.

This clone showed up just once. V is TRBV9 and J is TRBJ2-3; D may be TRBD2 (6 bases). CDR3 length equals 17 residues. Germline V CDR1 and CDR2: SGDLS, YYNGEE. Trimming stripped 3 bases from V and 6 bases from J, with 23 bases between. The CDR3 protein is CASSEQLVGGTSDTQYF. The CDR3, as DNA: TGTGCCAGCAGCGAACAACTAGTGGGGGGTACTTCGGATACGCAGTATTTT.

This sequence joins TRBV18 and TRBJ1-5; 9 bases match TRBD1. Germline trimming cut 6 bases from V and 8 bases from J; bases unmatched to any gene: 8. Germline V gene sequence: CDR1 KGHSH, CDR2 LQKENI. This CDR3 is built from 14 residues. The CDR3 bases are TGTGCCAGCTCCTTAGGGACAGGGAGGGAGCCCCAGCATTTT. Amino acids: CASSLGTGREPQHF. Based on the CDR3 plus reference TRBV18 and TRBJ1-5, the full variable domain is NAGVMQNPRHLVRRRGQEARLRCSPMKGHSHVYWYRQLPEEGLKFMVYLQKENIIDESGMPKERFSAEFPKEGPSILRIQQVVRGDSAAYFCASSLGTGREPQHFGDGTRLSIL.

This clone showed up just a few times. The V and J genes are TRBV7-9 and TRBJ1-2, with D uncertain. CDR1 is SEHNR, CDR2 FQNEAQ, per germline (reference sequence). The germline V and J ends were trimmed by 2 bases and 5 bases, with 9 bases remaining between them. This CDR3 contains 13 residues. The CDR3 nucleotides read TGTGCCAGCAGCTTACGCAGGAAATATGGCTACACCTTC. This codes for CASSLRRKYGYTF.

The chain recombines TRBV6-5 with TRBJ2-7; 7 nucleotides match TRBD1. Per germline, CDR1 MNHEY and CDR2 SVGAGI. V was clipped by 11 bases and J by 4 bases; unmatched bases: 8. The length of the CDR3 is 12 residues. The CDR3 reads CAGQDPGYEQYF. DNA of the CDR3: TGTGCCGGACAGGATCCAGGGTACGAGCAGTACTTC.

CDR3 nucleotides: TGTGCCAGCAGCTTAGCAGGGACGAACTATGGCTACACCTTC. Translating it yields CASSLAGTNYGYTF. The chain employs TRBV7-3 and TRBJ1-2, with TRBD1 as a possible D gene (5 bases). Germline CDR1 is SGHTA and CDR2 is FQGTGA. CDR3 length: 14 amino acids. Trimming pared 2 bases from V and 2 bases from J, leaving 9 bases between.

V usage is TRBV19 and J usage is TRBJ1-1, with 7 bases that match TRBD1. Germline lookup yields CDR1 LNHDA and CDR2 SQIVND (reference sequence). The J segment lost 7 bases and the V segment lost 6 bases, leaving 11 bases of the junction unmatched. This CDR3 is 14 amino acids long. CDR3 region: CASSQQGPPDEAFF. In DNA, the CDR3 is TGTGCCAGTAGCCAACAGGGGCCCCCTGATGAAGCTTTCTTT.

J is TRBJ1-2 and V is TRBV29-1, with TRBD1 identical over 8 bases. The length of the CDR3 is 13 residues. Germline V lookup: CDR1 SQVTM, CDR2 ANQGSEA. J lost 6 bases, V lost 6 bases, and 9 bases had no gene match. The CDR3 nucleotides read TGCAGCGTGGAGGGACAGGAAATTCATGGCTACACCTTC. It specifies CSVEGQEIHGYTF.

The chain joins TRBV2 to TRBJ1-5, with a tentative D call TRBD1 (5 bases). The CDR3 has 13 residues. Germline V lookup: CDR1 SNHLY, CDR2 FYNNEI. The V end was cut by 3 bases, the J end by 5 bases, with 8 bases between. The CDR3 DNA reads as TGTGCCAGCAGTGATGACAGCTATCAGCCCCAGCATTTT. Protein: CASSDDSYQPQHF.

The chain links TRBV9 to TRBJ2-5; the match to TRBD2 covers 9 bases. This CDR3 has 17 residues. Germline trimming cut 0 bases from V and 1 base from J; bases unmatched to any gene: 7. The germline gives CDR1 SGDLS, CDR2 YYNGEE. The CDR3 sequence is CASSVGLAGHLQETQYF. In DNA form, the CDR3 reads TGTGCCAGCAGCGTAGGGCTAGCGGGGCACCTCCAAGAGACCCAGTACTTC.

The chain carries TRBV6-5 and TRBJ2-4; D might be TRBD1 or TRBD2, each matching 5 bases. V was clipped by 5 bases and J by 3 bases, with 8 bases between them. CDR3 length: 13 residues. Germline V gives CDR1 MNHEY, CDR2 SVGAGI. This chain's CDR3 is CASSRDGKNIQYF. CDR3 nucleotide sequence: TGTGCCAGCAGTCGGGACGGCAAAAACATTCAGTACTTC.

V is TRBV9 and J is TRBJ2-3, with TRBD2 as a possible D gene (6 bases). The germline gives CDR1 SGDLS, CDR2 YYNGEE. V was clipped by 4 bases and J by 0 bases, with 15 bases between them. The CDR3 contains 16 residues. CDR3 in amino acids: CASSSPSGGSTDTQYF. The CDR3 bases are TGTGCCAGCAGCTCCCCTAGTGGGGGGAGCACAGATACGCAGTATTTT.

V usage is TRBV24-1 and J usage is TRBJ1-4; D remains ambiguous. V was trimmed by 4 bases and J by 6 bases, leaving 11 bases between them. Germline V CDR1 and CDR2: KGHDR, SFDVKD. The CDR3 length is 14 residues. The CDR3 here is CATSDGGPDEKLFF. CDR3 DNA: TGTGCCACCAGTGACGGCGGACCTGATGAAAAACTGTTTTTT.

This chain uses TRBV27 with TRBJ2-7; D is undetermined. The CDR3 spans 14 residues. The germline CDR1 and CDR2 sequences are MNHEY and SMNVEV (reference sequence). V lost 3 bases and J 2 bases, leaving 11 bases between the germline ends. The CDR3 DNA reads as TGTGCCAGCAGTTTCCGACCGACCACCTACGAGCAGTACTTC. Its protein product is CASSFRPTTYEQYF.

This chain links TRBV27 with TRBJ2-7; D remains ambiguous. CDR3 length: 13 amino acids. V lost 6 bases, J lost 5 bases, and 14 bases lay in between. Germline-derived CDR1 and CDR2 are MNHEY and SMNVEV (reference sequence). The CDR3 loop reads CASRDTGFNEQYF. The CDR3 bases are TGTGCCAGCAGAGACACCGGGTTCAACGAGCAGTACTTC.

V gene TRBV19 combines with J gene TRBJ2-5, with D perhaps matching TRBD1 (5 bases). The CDR3 has 15 amino acids. The V end lost 5 bases, the J end lost 5 bases, and 18 bases lay between the germline ends. Per the germline V gene, CDR1 is LNHDA and CDR2 is SQIVND (reference sequence). CDR3 coding DNA: TGTGCCAGTAGTGGTTCCATCCAGGGTATCGAGACCCAGTACTTC. It codes for CASSGSIQGIETQYF.

The genes are TRBV9 and TRBJ2-3, with 7 bases matching TRBD2. This CDR3 has 12 amino acids. The V and J ends lost 7 bases and 2 bases, in that order; junction bases with no gene match: 1. Germline assignment: CDR1 SGDLS and CDR2 YYNGEE. The CDR3 bases are TGTGCCAGCGGGAGGGCCACAGATACGCAGTATTTT. Translating gives CASGRATDTQYF.

The rearrangement links TRBV5-5 to TRBJ1-4; D is unresolved. This CDR3 is 13 amino acids long. V lost 2 bases, J lost 0 bases, and 2 bases lay in between. Germline-derived CDR1 and CDR2 are SGHKS and YYEKEE (reference sequence). DNA of the CDR3: TGTGCCAGCAGCTTAGCAACTAATGAAAAACTGTTTTTT. The encoded protein is CASSLATNEKLFF.

V usage is TRBV7-8 and J usage is TRBJ1-5, with D hard to call. The CDR3 has 15 amino acids. The V gene lost 1 base and the J gene lost 3 bases, with 10 bases spanning the gap. From germline, CDR1 is SGHVS and CDR2 FQNEAQ. CDR3 sequence: CASSLDRQLNQPQHF. CDR3 in DNA: TGTGCCAGCAGCTTAGATCGGCAGCTCAATCAGCCCCAGCATTTT.

The V gene is TRBV5-1, the J gene TRBJ2-2; TRBD1 might be the D (6 bases). V gave up 4 bases and J gave up 0 bases, with 10 bases separating them. The CDR3 consists of 15 residues. CDR1 is SGHRS and CDR2 is YFSETQ in the germline V gene. CDR3 nucleotide sequence: TGCGCCAGCAGCCGTCAGGGGTCGAACACCGGGGAGCTGTTTTTT. Translated: CASSRQGSNTGELFF.

The V call is TRBV6-5, the J call TRBJ2-3; TRBD2 matches 9 bases. Germline assignment: CDR1 MNHEY and CDR2 SVGAGI. V shed 7 bases, J shed 1 base, and the junction held 3 bases outside the gene matches. The CDR3 runs to 14 residues. The CDR3 region has the DNA TGTGCCAGCAAAAGGACTAGCGGCACAGATACGCAGTATTTT. This sequence encodes CASKRTSGTDTQYF.

In regard to this clone: Because the CDR3 is missing its conserved closing phenylalanine or tryptophan, this is likely a read error. The rearrangement uses TRBV6-5 and TRBJ1-6; D is possibly TRBD1 (5 bases). The CDR3 sequence is 15 residues long. CDR1 is MNHEY, CDR2 SVGAGI, per germline. The V end lost 4 bases, the J end lost 2 bases, and 9 bases lay between the germline ends. The CDR3 protein is CASSSRETYNSPLHL. CDR3 in DNA: TGTGCCAGCAGTTCCAGGGAGACCTATAATTCACCCCTCCACCTT.

V is TRBV4-2 and J is TRBJ1-2; TRBD1 aligns across 8 bases. This CDR3 region has 17 residues. The trim removed 8 bases at V and 3 bases at J, leaving 17 bases unmatched. CDR1 LGHNA and CDR2 YNFKEQ come from the germline V gene. CDR3 DNA: TGTGCCAGCCGTTCAGAGACAGGGGCGAGGGGTGACTATGGCTACACCTTC. It specifies CASRSETGARGDYGYTF.

This clone was observed once. This chain connects TRBV4-1 to TRBJ1-1; possibly TRBD1 for D (5 bases). From germline, CDR1 is MGHRA and CDR2 YSYEKL. V lost 4 bases, J lost 5 bases, and 14 bases lay in between. The CDR3 extends over 14 amino acids. CDR3 sequence (DNA): TGCGCCAGCAGCCTCGGTGCGGGGGGGACTGAAGCTTTCTTT. It specifies CASSLGAGGTEAFF.